This T cell receptor beta chain is drawn from a study of blood T cell repertoires in COVID-19. For the study at large: The origin of the acute and convalescent COVID-19 samples was the United States, Italy and Spain.

Participant ages covered roughly 18 to 89 years across about 22 US areas. CDR3 size: 18 residues. Germline lookup yields CDR1 LGHNA and CDR2 YNFKEQ. Germline trimming cut 0 bases from V and 2 bases from J; bases unmatched to any gene: 11. In the authors' methods: Using reference gene primer amplification, nucleated cell counts were estimated. Assay used: immunoSEQ multiplex PCR; TCRdb lists only in-frame clones, some missing. V and J calls and clone size follow that table, whereas D and trimming were derived from the DNA. The sample shows about 340,000 clones, 86% of them seen only once. The chain links TRBV4-2 to TRBJ2-7, with 9 bases aligning to TRBD2. Sequencing was performed on PBMCs or T cells enriched from blood (not recorded which). The receptor was derived from a woman aged 40 to 55 with acute COVID-19. The CDR3 DNA sequence: TGTGCCAGCAGCCAAGAATTCGGAGCGGGAGGCACCCCCTACGAGCAGTACTTC. Translated, it gives CASSQEFGAGGTPYEQYF.